The clone carrying this T cell receptor beta chain was recorded a few times. Its specificity is not known. Using immunoSEQ multiplex PCR, the repertoire was profiled, and TCRdb retains in-frame clones only, with some absent. The sample records some 4,000 clones, roughly four fifths being singletons. These data originate in a study of immune cell composition in non-small cell lung cancer. Study-level results: It was not proven that tumour-reactive clones equal dominant tumour-associated clones.

This CDR3 has 11 amino acids. CDR1 and CDR2 (germline): MDHEN, SYDVKM. The V end lost 10 bases, the J end lost 10 bases, and 16 bases lay between the germline ends. Normal lung sampling was at least 3 cm from the tumour, as distant as possible. The TCR sequence derives from a human donor with non-small cell lung cancer. The chain combines TRBV28 with TRBJ1-1; D gene uncertain. Sequences were obtained from non-adjacent lung tissue. CDR3 DNA: TGTGCCACCGTGCTAATGGTGGTAGCTTTCTTT. This encodes CATVLMVVAFF.